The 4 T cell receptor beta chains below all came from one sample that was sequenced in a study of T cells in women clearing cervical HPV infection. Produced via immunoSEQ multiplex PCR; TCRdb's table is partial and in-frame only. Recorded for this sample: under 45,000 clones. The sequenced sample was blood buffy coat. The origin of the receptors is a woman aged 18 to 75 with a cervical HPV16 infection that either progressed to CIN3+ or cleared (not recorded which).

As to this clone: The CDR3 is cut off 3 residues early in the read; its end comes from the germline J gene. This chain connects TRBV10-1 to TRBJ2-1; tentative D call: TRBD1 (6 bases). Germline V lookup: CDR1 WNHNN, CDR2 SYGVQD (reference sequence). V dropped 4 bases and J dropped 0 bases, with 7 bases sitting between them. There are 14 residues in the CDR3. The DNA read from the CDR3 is TGCGCCAGCAGTGGGACAGACTCCTACAATGAG. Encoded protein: CASSGTDSYNE. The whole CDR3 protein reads CASSGTDSYNEQFF.

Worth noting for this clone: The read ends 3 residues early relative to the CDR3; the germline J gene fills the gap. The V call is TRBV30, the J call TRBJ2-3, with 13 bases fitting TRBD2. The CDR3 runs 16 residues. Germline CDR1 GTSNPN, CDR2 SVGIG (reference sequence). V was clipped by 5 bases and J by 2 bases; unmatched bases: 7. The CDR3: CAWQTGLAGATDTQYF. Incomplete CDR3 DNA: TGTGCCTGGCAAACCGGACTAGCGGGAGCCACAGATACG.

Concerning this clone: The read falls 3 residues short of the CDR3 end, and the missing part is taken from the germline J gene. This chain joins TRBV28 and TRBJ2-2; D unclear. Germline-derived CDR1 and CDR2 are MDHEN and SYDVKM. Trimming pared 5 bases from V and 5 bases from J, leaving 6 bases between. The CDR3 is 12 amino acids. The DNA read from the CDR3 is TGTGCCAGCAGTCTCGGTACCGGGGAG. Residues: CASSLGTGE. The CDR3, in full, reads CASSLGTGELFF.

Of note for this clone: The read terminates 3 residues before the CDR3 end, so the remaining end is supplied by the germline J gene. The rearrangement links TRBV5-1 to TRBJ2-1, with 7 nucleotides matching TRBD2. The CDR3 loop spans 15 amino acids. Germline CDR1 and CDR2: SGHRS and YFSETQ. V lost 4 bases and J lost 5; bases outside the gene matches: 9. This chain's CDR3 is CASSPNLSGNNEQFF. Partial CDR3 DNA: TGCGCCAGCAGCCCTAATTTGAGCGGGAACAATGAG.